A single sample gave rise to the 25 T cell receptor beta chains below, sequenced in a study of CD8 T cells in ankylosing spondylitis. TCRdb independently ran MiXCR on the 5' RACE reads; one entry per CDR3 protein. The data hold under 250,000 distinct CDR3 sequences, with approximately 7.4% observed a single time. Their recognized antigens are unknown. General study findings and limits: There was a TCR beta motif, made of eight highly homologous variants, that appeared characteristic of ankylosing spondylitis blood.

The sample was blood, either unsorted or a sorted T cell fraction (not recorded which). All receptors come from a male donor with ankylosing spondylitis.

This clonotype was seen ten or more times. The CDR3 DNA reads as TGTGCCAGCAGCCATCAAGCCCCAATCCCTGAAGCTTTCTTT. Its protein is CASSHQAPIPEAFF. The chain joins TRBV7-2 to TRBJ1-1; no clear D gene. With 5 bases removed from V and 6 bases from J, the gap between germline ends came to 16 bases. Per germline, CDR1 SGHTA and CDR2 FQGNSA. CDR3 length: 14 residues.

Only a few counts were recorded for this clonotype. The chain recombines TRBV7-6 with TRBJ2-2; the D gene is possibly TRBD1 (6 bases). This CDR3 is built from 15 residues. Looked up from germline, CDR1 is SGHVS and CDR2 is FNYEAQ. Trimming cost V 8 bases and J 1 base, with 14 bases left between them. The CDR3 DNA reads as TGTGCCAGCGCCCCCCGGACAGAGAACACCGGGGAGCTGTTTTTT. Protein sequence: CASAPRTENTGELFF.

This chain uses TRBV6-5 with TRBJ2-7; the D gene is possibly TRBD2 (6 bases). The V gene lost 5 bases and the J gene lost 4 bases, with 15 bases spanning the gap. This CDR3 has 14 residues. CDR1 and CDR2 (germline): MNHEY, SVGAGI. Here the CDR3 DNA reads TGTGCCAGCAGTCTAATCGGGACTCTGTACGAGCAGTACTTC. Encoded protein: CASSLIGTLYEQYF.

This clonotype has a handful of counts. The chain recombines TRBV11-2 with TRBJ2-5; maybe TRBD2 (5 bases). Trimming cost V 3 bases and J 7 bases, with 12 bases left between them. This CDR3 is 13 amino acids long. Per germline, CDR1 SGHAT and CDR2 FQNNGV. The CDR3: CASSFGADGTQYF. In DNA, the CDR3 is TGTGCCAGCAGCTTCGGAGCGGACGGGACCCAGTACTTC.

The chain uses TRBV10-3 and TRBJ1-1; D unclear. The germline CDR1 and CDR2 sequences are ENHRY and SYGVKD. The length of the CDR3 is 14 residues. V lost 2 bases to trimming and J lost 1 base, with 8 bases between them. The DNA for the CDR3 is TGTGCCATCAGTGAGGGCAGTTGGAACACTGAAGCTTTCTTT. Amino acids: CAISEGSWNTEAFF.

There are many counts of this clonotype. The gene calls are TRBV7-9 and TRBJ2-7; TRBD1 agrees at 10 bases. Germline lookup yields CDR1 SEHNR and CDR2 FQNEAQ (reference sequence). The CDR3 contains 15 residues. J gave up 2 bases and V 1 base, and 2 bases lay outside the gene matches. The CDR3 region is CASSLGGTGAYEQYF. Written as DNA, the CDR3 is TGTGCCAGCAGCTTAGGGGGGACAGGGGCCTACGAGCAGTACTTC.

This clonotype has at least ten counts. This chain uses TRBV6-5 with TRBJ2-2, with D perhaps matching TRBD1 or TRBD2 (5 bases each). V lost 4 bases and J lost 7, with 7 bases in between. Germline V gene data show CDR1 as MNHEY and CDR2 as SVGAGI. The CDR3 is 12 residues long. This CDR3 is CASSWDGGELFF. CDR3 DNA sequence: TGTGCCAGCAGTTGGGACGGCGGGGAGCTGTTTTTT.

This clonotype has ten or more counts. This chain uses TRBV12-3 or TRBV12-4 with TRBJ2-1; tentative D call: TRBD2 (6 bases). The CDR3 sequence is 13 residues long. Deletions cut 7 bases from V and 10 bases from J, with 17 bases between. The CDR3 spells CASNTGLPSEQFF. The DNA of the CDR3 is TGTGCCAGCAATACGGGACTCCCTAGCGAGCAGTTCTTC.

Written as DNA, the CDR3 is TGTGCCAGCAGCTTGGGGGTTCCAGGGCGCACAGATACGCAGTATTTT. Protein sequence: CASSLGVPGRTDTQYF. The chain has TRBV5-6 and TRBJ2-3, with D possibly being TRBD1 (5 bases). Per the germline V gene, CDR1 is SGHDT and CDR2 is YYEEEE. The CDR3 sequence is 16 residues long. V lost 0 bases and J 1 base, leaving 12 bases between the germline ends.

This clonotype was seen ten or more times. This sequence joins TRBV7-2 and TRBJ2-4; D gene unclear. Germline CDR1 and CDR2: SGHTA and FQGNSA. The length of the CDR3 is 14 residues. The V end was cut by 6 bases, the J end by 0 bases, with 9 bases between. The CDR3 loop reads CASSNIIAKNIQYF. In nucleotides, the CDR3 is TGTGCCAGCAGTAATATAATAGCCAAAAACATTCAGTACTTC.

At least ten counts were recorded for this clonotype. V usage is TRBV29-1 and J usage is TRBJ1-2; D is unclear. The length of the CDR3 is 11 residues. Germline-derived CDR1 and CDR2 are SQVTM and ANQGSEA. V shed 2 bases and J shed 8 bases, with 9 bases lying between them. Here the CDR3 DNA reads TGCAGCGTTGAATACGGTCGGGGCTACACCTTC. Protein: CSVEYGRGYTF.

This clonotype was picked up a small number of times. The V call is TRBV30, the J call TRBJ2-7; 7 bases match TRBD2. Germline V gene lookup returns CDR1 GTSNPN and CDR2 SVGIG (reference sequence). CDR3 length: 12 residues. The J segment lost 3 bases and the V segment lost 5 bases, leaving 4 bases of the junction unmatched. The CDR3 sequence: CAWGDYGYEQYF. The CDR3 bases are TGTGCCTGGGGGGACTACGGCTACGAGCAGTACTTC.

V usage is TRBV7-6 and J usage is TRBJ2-7; possibly TRBD1 or TRBD2 for D (5 bases each). CDR1 and CDR2 (germline): SGHVS, FNYEAQ. The CDR3 is 16 amino acids. The V end was cut by 1 base, the J end by 1 base, with 14 bases between. The CDR3: CASSLGPPGLSYEQYF. Written as DNA, the CDR3 is TGTGCCAGCAGCTTAGGTCCGCCGGGGCTTTCCTACGAGCAGTACTTC. Complete variable domain (other parts from reference TRBV7-6 and TRBJ2-7): GAGVSQSPRYKVTKRGQDVALRCDPISGHVSLYWYRQALGQGPEFLTYFNYEAQQDKSGLPNDRFSAERPEGSISTLTIQRTEQRDSAMYRCASSLGPPGLSYEQYFGPGTRLTVT.

This clonotype was recorded many times. The genes are TRBV7-9 and TRBJ2-7; TRBD1 aligns across 12 bases. V trimming: 5 bases; J trimming: 2 bases; junction bases outside the gene matches: 4. Germline V gives CDR1 SEHNR, CDR2 FQNEAQ (reference sequence). This CDR3 has 15 amino acids. The CDR3 DNA follows: TGTGCCAGCAGCCCAGGGACAGGGGGCACCTACGAGCAGTACTTC. Its translation: CASSPGTGGTYEQYF.

The CDR3: CASSQDRLGANVLTF. CDR3 DNA sequence: TGTGCCAGCAGCCAAGATCGCCTCGGGGCCAACGTCCTGACTTTC. The gene calls are TRBV4-2 and TRBJ2-6, with D unresolved. Germline V lookup: CDR1 LGHNA, CDR2 YNFKEQ. Trimming took off 0 bases at V and 4 bases at J, with 7 bases between the two ends. The CDR3 spans 15 residues.

In this sample, this clonotype turned up many times. The genes are TRBV14 and TRBJ2-7, with D hard to call. V dropped 1 base and J dropped 2 bases, with 3 bases sitting between them. Germline V lookup: CDR1 SGHDN, CDR2 FVKESK. CDR3 length equals 12 residues. CDR3 nucleotides: TGTGCCAGCAGCCAAGGTGCCTACGAGCAGTACTTC. As protein: CASSQGAYEQYF.

This clonotype was counted at least ten times. V usage is TRBV29-1 and J usage is TRBJ2-7; D is ambiguous. The V gene's germline CDR1 is SQVTM and CDR2 ANQGSEA. This CDR3 comprises 14 residues. V was clipped by 7 bases and J by 0 bases, with 16 bases between them. CDR3 in DNA: TGCAGCGCGACCGGGTCTCTGGGCTCCTACGAGCAGTACTTC. Amino acids: CSATGSLGSYEQYF.

CDR3 coding DNA: TGCAGTGCTAGAGATAACGGGGGGCTTTGGGATACGCAGTATTTT. Translating it yields CSARDNGGLWDTQYF. The chain couples TRBV20-1 to TRBJ2-3; D perhaps matches TRBD2 (7 bases). The length of the CDR3 is 15 residues. Germline CDR1 and CDR2: DFQATT and SNEGSKA (reference sequence). Trimming left V 0 bases short and J 6 bases short, with 16 bases between.

This clonotype was found many times. Here the CDR3 reads CSVKGGGTEAFF. The CDR3 nucleotides are TGCAGCGTAAAGGGGGGTGGGACTGAAGCTTTCTTT. The V gene is TRBV29-1, the J gene TRBJ1-1, with D perhaps TRBD1 (6 bases). With 6 bases removed from V and 5 bases from J, the gap between germline ends came to 13 bases. CDR1 and CDR2 from the germline V gene are SQVTM and ANQGSEA. CDR3 size: 12 residues.

This chain links TRBV12-3 or TRBV12-4 with TRBJ2-3; TRBD2 agrees at 12 bases. J gave up 0 bases and V 6 bases, and 4 bases lay outside the gene matches. CDR3 size: 16 residues. CDR3: CASSPLAGGSTDTQYF. DNA for the CDR3: TGTGCCAGCAGCCCCCTAGCGGGAGGGAGCACAGATACGCAGTATTTT.

This clonotype appeared many times. The CDR3 nucleotides read TGTGCCAGCAGCCTGGGAGGGTTGTCCTACGAGCAGTACTTC. Its protein product is CASSLGGLSYEQYF. The V gene is TRBV7-9, the J gene TRBJ2-7; 7 bases align to TRBD2. Germline V gene sequence: CDR1 SEHNR, CDR2 FQNEAQ (reference sequence). The CDR3 totals 14 residues. The trim removed 5 bases at V and 1 base at J, leaving 5 bases unmatched.

This clonotype turned up a few times. This chain links TRBV4-3 with TRBJ2-3; D unclear. This CDR3 contains 16 residues. V was cut by 1 base and J by 1 base, with 12 bases left in between. In germline, CDR1 is LGHNA, CDR2 YSLEER. CDR3 in amino acids: CASSQGASSGTDTQYF. The CDR3 DNA is TGCGCCAGCAGCCAAGGGGCTAGTAGTGGCACAGATACGCAGTATTTT.

This clonotype was observed at least ten times. This chain connects TRBV27 to TRBJ1-5; the D is unclear. This CDR3 has 13 residues. Germline V gives CDR1 MNHEY, CDR2 SMNVEV (reference sequence). The germline V and J ends were trimmed by 0 bases and 7 bases, with 7 bases remaining between them. CDR3 in amino acids: CASSLSRLQPQHF. The CDR3 DNA reads as TGTGCCAGCAGTTTATCTAGGTTGCAGCCCCAGCATTTT.

This rearrangement joins TRBV18 to TRBJ2-3; D is ambiguous. V was cut by 6 bases and J by 4 bases, with 14 bases left in between. Looked up from germline, CDR1 is KGHSH and CDR2 is LQKENI. This CDR3 contains 14 residues. DNA of the CDR3: TGTGCCAGCTCCCCATGGCGGTTCGCAGATACGCAGTATTTT. Translation: CASSPWRFADTQYF.

This clonotype was seen many times. The chain couples TRBV20-1 to TRBJ2-1; D unresolved. V gave up 0 bases and J gave up 9 bases, with 6 bases separating them. The V gene's germline CDR1 is DFQATT and CDR2 SNEGSKA (reference sequence). The CDR3 loop spans 11 amino acids. The CDR3 sequence is CSARDLGEQFF. The CDR3 region has the DNA TGCAGTGCTAGAGATCTGGGTGAGCAGTTCTTC.